The rows below give T cell receptor beta chains drawn from one sample of a study of CD8 T cells in Susac syndrome. MiXCR, run by TCRdb on the immunoSEQ multiplex PCR reads, gives a single entry per CDR3 protein. The sample holds under 200,000 distinct CDR3 sequences; approximately 94% are singletons and the top ten take 0.1%. Sequences were obtained from CD4+ T cells from PBMCs. Receptors originate from a human donor in good health. The CDR3 runs from the conserved cysteine through the conserved F or W. Each record gives: J gene, V gene, D gene, CDR3 protein, CDR3 DNA. D genes are given only for firm matches.

J gene: TRBJ2-6
V gene: TRBV4-3
D gene: -
CDR3 protein: CASSQDPGFWANVLTF
CDR3 DNA: TGCGCCAGCAGCCAAGACCCGGGATTCTGGGCCAACGTCCTGACTTTC

J gene: TRBJ2-2
V gene: TRBV19
D gene: -
CDR3 protein: CASNAGHRNGELFF
CDR3 DNA: TGTGCCAGTAATGCCGGACACCGCAACGGGGAGCTGTTTTTT

J gene: TRBJ2-5
V gene: TRBV5-1
D gene: -
CDR3 protein: CASSLSGRQSPETQYF
CDR3 DNA: TGCGCCAGCAGCTTAAGTGGGAGACAGTCCCCGGAGACCCAGTACTTC

J gene: TRBJ1-4
V gene: TRBV5-8
D gene: TRBD1
CDR3 protein: CASSTGQVNEKLFF
CDR3 DNA: TGTGCCAGCAGCACGGGACAGGTTAATGAAAAACTGTTTTTT

J gene: TRBJ1-2
V gene: TRBV27
D gene: -
CDR3 protein: CASSTRQASYGYTF
CDR3 DNA: TGTGCCAGCAGTACCCGACAGGCCTCCTATGGCTACACCTTC

J gene: TRBJ1-1
V gene: TRBV10-3
D gene: -
CDR3 protein: CAISESPPRDMNTEAFF
CDR3 DNA: TGTGCCATCAGTGAGTCCCCACCGAGGGATATGAACACTGAAGCTTTCTTT

J gene: TRBJ2-5
V gene: TRBV9
D gene: -
CDR3 protein: CASSVEGRGGGETQYF
CDR3 DNA: TGTGCCAGCAGCGTAGAAGGACGGGGAGGAGGCGAGACCCAGTACTTC

J gene: TRBJ2-5
V gene: TRBV12-3/TRBV12-4
D gene: TRBD2
CDR3 protein: CASSPGGRETQYF
CDR3 DNA: TGTGCCAGCAGTCCGGGGGGGCGAGAGACCCAGTACTTC

J gene: TRBJ1-6
V gene: TRBV5-6
D gene: TRBD1
CDR3 protein: CASSLLRQGGGHYSPLHF
CDR3 DNA: TGTGCCAGCAGCCTGCTCCGACAGGGGGGTGGACACTATTCACCCCTCCACTTT

J gene: TRBJ1-2
V gene: TRBV29-1
D gene: TRBD1
CDR3 protein: CSGRDSPYGYTF
CDR3 DNA: TGCAGCGGGAGGGACAGCCCCTATGGCTACACCTTC

J gene: TRBJ1-2
V gene: TRBV14
D gene: -
CDR3 protein: CASSLSGHGYTF
CDR3 DNA: TGTGCCAGCAGCCTTAGCGGTCATGGCTACACCTTC

J gene: TRBJ1-5
V gene: TRBV28
D gene: TRBD1
CDR3 protein: CASAPQSGTGGVVGNQPQHF
CDR3 DNA: TGTGCCAGCGCGCCCCAATCAGGGACAGGGGGAGTCGTAGGCAATCAGCCCCAGCATTTT

J gene: TRBJ1-5
V gene: TRBV27
D gene: TRBD1
CDR3 protein: CASSEGDRGDNQPQHF
CDR3 DNA: TGTGCCAGCAGTGAGGGGGACAGGGGTGACAATCAGCCCCAGCATTTT

J gene: TRBJ2-1
V gene: TRBV7-9
D gene: TRBD1
CDR3 protein: CASSLDRESDEQFF
CDR3 DNA: TGTGCCAGCAGCTTGGACAGGGAGTCGGATGAGCAGTTCTTC

J gene: TRBJ1-1
V gene: TRBV29-1
D gene: -
CDR3 protein: CSVDGASGTEAFF
CDR3 DNA: TGCAGCGTTGACGGGGCCAGTGGGACTGAAGCTTTCTTT